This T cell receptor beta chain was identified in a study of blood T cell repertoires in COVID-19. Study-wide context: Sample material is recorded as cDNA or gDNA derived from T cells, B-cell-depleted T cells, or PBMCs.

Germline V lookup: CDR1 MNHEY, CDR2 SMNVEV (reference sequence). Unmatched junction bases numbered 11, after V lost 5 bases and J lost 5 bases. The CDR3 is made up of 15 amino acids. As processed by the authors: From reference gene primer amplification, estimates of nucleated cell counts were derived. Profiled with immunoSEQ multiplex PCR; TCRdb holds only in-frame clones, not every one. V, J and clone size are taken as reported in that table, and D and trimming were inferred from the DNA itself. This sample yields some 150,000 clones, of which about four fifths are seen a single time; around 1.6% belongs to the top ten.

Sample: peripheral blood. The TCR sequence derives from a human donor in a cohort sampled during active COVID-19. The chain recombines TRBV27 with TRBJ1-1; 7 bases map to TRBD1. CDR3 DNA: TGTGCCAGCAGTCCACCCCCAGGGGGAGAAACTGAAGCTTTCTTT. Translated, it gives CASSPPPGGETEAFF.